Detailed here is one TCR beta chain. Its antigen is not yet known. Base qualities were left out, and no much larger clone turns up one base away. V is cut back by 6 bases and J by 0 bases, with 6 bases in the junction unmatched. CDR1 and CDR2, looked up from the germline V gene (reference sequence), are MNHEY and SMNVEV. The CDR3 covers 15 residues, taking in both the cysteine and the phenylalanine. The CDR3 DNA has 45 bases and is translated from base 1. This sample is part of a study of patients and donors after allogeneic stem cell transplantation (dated by TCRdb to 2020 to 2021). The protocol used for the library was RT-PCR. The sample was run on a NextSeq 550. TCRdb redid the processing of the public reads, applying fastp at Q25 and MiXCR, and retained in-frame beta chains. Entries that share a CDR3 protein sequence are merged under the most common genes and DNA. This sample lists hundreds of thousands of distinct CDR3 sequences; approximately 14% were detected once. The top ten clones comprise roughly 12% of the sample.

The sequencing sample was made of blood, either unsorted or a sorted T cell fraction (not recorded which). This receptor was identified in a human donor who was either an allogeneic HSCT recipient or a stem cell or donor lymphocyte infusion donor (not recorded which). It is not recorded whose cells these are; they may come from a transplant donor. This receptor chain uses TRBV27 and TRBJ2-7; 9 central bases correspond to TRBD1. CDR3 loop: CASSRTGGISYEQYF. The nucleotide sequence reads TGTGCCAGCAGCCGTACAGGGGGCATCTCCTACGAGCAGTACTTC.